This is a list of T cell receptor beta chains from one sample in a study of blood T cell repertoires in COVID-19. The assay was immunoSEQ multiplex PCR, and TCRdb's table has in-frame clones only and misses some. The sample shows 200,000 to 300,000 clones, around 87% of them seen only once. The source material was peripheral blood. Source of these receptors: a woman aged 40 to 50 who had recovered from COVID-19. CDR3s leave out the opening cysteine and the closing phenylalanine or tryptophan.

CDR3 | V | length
ASSLYLGTENYEQY | TRBV11-2 | 14
AWSEEMNTEAF | TRBV30 | 11
ASSERAYTEAF | TRBV7-3 | 11
ASSQEYSGYGYT | TRBV3-1/TRBV3-2 | 12
ASSLAWGGTEAF | TRBV5-4 | 12
ASGHYEQY | TRBV28 | 8
ASSLGGDSPLH | TRBV5-1 | 11
ASATDRAYGYT | TRBV27 | 11
ASSLGGPDTQY | TRBV7-9 | 11
ASSVAYNSPLH | TRBV2 | 11
ASSLDWGSDTEAF | TRBV5-1 | 13
ASSFLPTGLAVGGYT | TRBV5-6 | 15
ASSPRRGAHGYT | TRBV6-5 | 12
ASSLGGEPSYEQY | TRBV7-2 | 13
AWSRDSGVADTQY | TRBV30 | 13
ASSFPVGTSNNEQF | TRBV7-2 | 14
ASSPPGVYNEQF | TRBV27 | 12
ASADQTVSNQPQH | TRBV19 | 13
ASSRGGVGETQY | TRBV5-1 | 12
ASSSTTGTGREKLF | TRBV5-1 | 14
ASSLATGLLRTLGANVLT | TRBV7-2 | 18
ASSGGVWDTPYSNQPQH | TRBV2 | 17
ASSVSRGYTGELF | TRBV9 | 13
ASSFDRAYGYT | TRBV5-1 | 11
ASSMAPGVYEQY | TRBV19 | 12
ASSYLGGDYGYT | TRBV6-5 | 12
ASSSLRERGRDTQY | TRBV6-5 | 14
ASSIVPGAWPQH | TRBV19 | 12
ASSLAGGASGGETQY | TRBV11-3 | 15
ASSPSQGDFGSPLH | TRBV27 | 14
ASSPGNGLYAF | TRBV2 | 11
ATRDRGNGYT | TRBV5-4 | 10
ASSLVTQGTYNEQF | TRBV5-1 | 14
SVPLHEDTEAF | TRBV29-1 | 11
ATIRYEQY | TRBV24-1 | 8
ASTPTGGGLPYGYT | TRBV2 | 14
ASQLAGVTDTQY | TRBV2 | 12
ASSTQAAWADTQY | TRBV14 | 13